This T cell receptor (beta chain) appears in the sequencing data of a study of T cell changes during pregnancy in multiple sclerosis. The germline gives CDR1 SNHLY, CDR2 FYNNEI. Trimming removed 6 bases from V and 6 bases from J; junction bases left unmatched: 4. The CDR3 has 15 residues. This clone came up once. Some clones are missing from TCRdb's copy, which holds only in-frame ones; the method was immunoSEQ multiplex PCR. The sample comprises 70,000 to 100,000 clones, around 95% of which are singletons, and around 1.4% rests with the top ten. This clonotype was obtained from a female donor in good health, enrolled as a control in a pregnancy study. V is TRBV2 and J is TRBJ2-2; 13 bases match TRBD2. Sample: peripheral blood, taken in the third trimester of pregnancy. CDR3 bases: TGTGCCAGCAGCTCCGGACTAGCGGGAGCCGGGGAGCTGTTTTTT. Protein: CASSSGLAGAGELFF.